The rows below give T cell receptor beta chains drawn from one sample of a study of shared clonotypes between healthy human individuals. Clones were sequenced by immunoSEQ multiplex PCR, and TCRdb holds only the in-frame ones, with some missing. The table lists about 1 million clones, under 80% of them singletons. Sample: memory CD4+ T cells sorted from blood. These receptors were taken from a man aged 18 to 30 in good health. Both conserved end residues are trimmed from each CDR3. D genes are given only for firm matches.

len	d_gene	v_gene	j_gene	CDR3aa
14	TRBD2	TRBV19	TRBJ2-1	ASSNPSGKTYNEQF
13	TRBD1	TRBV7-2	TRBJ1-4	ASSQTGGPNEKLF
14	.	TRBV4-3	TRBJ2-7	ASSQEKTGLTYEQY
12	TRBD1	TRBV6-5	TRBJ1-2	ASSPDRTGGGYT
14	.	TRBV9	TRBJ2-7	ASSPHRASLLYEQY
14	TRBD2	TRBV9	TRBJ2-2	ASSPLAGGNTGELF
14	TRBD1	TRBV6-1	TRBJ1-3	ASSGDRGGSGNTIY
13	.	TRBV6-1	TRBJ2-3	ASSGAPSGKDTQY
10	.	TRBV29-1	TRBJ2-6	SGGSGANVLT
13	TRBD2	TRBV25-1	TRBJ2-3	ASSVAGGYTDTQY
12	.	TRBV7-6	TRBJ2-4	ASSLAGAVNIQY
13	TRBD2	TRBV7-9	TRBJ2-1	ASSPGTSGAAEQF
12	TRBD2	TRBV30	TRBJ2-7	AWSVLGTSGEQY
11	.	TRBV30	TRBJ1-5	AWRGQGGQPQH
9	.	TRBV9	TRBJ2-3	ASSTLDTQY
15	TRBD2	TRBV19	TRBJ2-3	ASSIGLAGGNTDTQY
13	.	TRBV15	TRBJ1-2	ATSRDHLLNYGYT
12	TRBD2	TRBV27	TRBJ2-3	ASSAAGGRDTQY
13	.	TRBV19	TRBJ2-5	ASSMAGAYQETQY
13	TRBD1	TRBV18	TRBJ2-5	ASLATGGNQETQY
11	.	TRBV5-6	TRBJ2-5	ASSLEEKETQY
13	TRBD1	TRBV30	TRBJ1-2	AWSGKDRGLYGYT
11	.	TRBV18	TRBJ2-3	ASSPGGSDTQY
14	.	TRBV6-5	TRBJ2-6	ASSYSGVSGANVLT
13	TRBD2	TRBV2	TRBJ2-7	ASSDGGRAPYEQY
15	TRBD2	TRBV9	TRBJ2-3	ASSVAGGLIGTDTQY
11	.	TRBV18	TRBJ2-1	ASSPPETWWQF
12	.	TRBV19	TRBJ1-1	ASSEGRSGGGAF
13	.	TRBV6-6	TRBJ1-5	ASSRLTPSNQPQH
12	.	TRBV9	TRBJ1-1	ASSANPGGTEAF
10	TRBD1	TRBV11-2	TRBJ2-1	ASSSRQGEQF
10	.	TRBV10-3	TRBJ1-1	AISRVRTEAF